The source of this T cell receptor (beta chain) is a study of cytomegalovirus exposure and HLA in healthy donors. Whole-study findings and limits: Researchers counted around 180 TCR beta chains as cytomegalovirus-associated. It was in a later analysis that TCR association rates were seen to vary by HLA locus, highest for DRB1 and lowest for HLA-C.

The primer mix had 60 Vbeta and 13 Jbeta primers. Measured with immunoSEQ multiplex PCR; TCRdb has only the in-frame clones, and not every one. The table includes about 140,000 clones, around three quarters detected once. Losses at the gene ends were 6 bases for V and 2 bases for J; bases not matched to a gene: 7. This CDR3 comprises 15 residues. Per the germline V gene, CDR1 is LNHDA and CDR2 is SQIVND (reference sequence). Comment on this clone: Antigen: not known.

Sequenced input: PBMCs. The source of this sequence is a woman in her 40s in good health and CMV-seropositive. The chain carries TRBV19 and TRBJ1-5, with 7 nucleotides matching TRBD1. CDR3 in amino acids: CASSTDRVGNQPQHF. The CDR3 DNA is TGTGCCAGTAGCACTGACAGGGTTGGCAATCAGCCCCAGCATTTT.